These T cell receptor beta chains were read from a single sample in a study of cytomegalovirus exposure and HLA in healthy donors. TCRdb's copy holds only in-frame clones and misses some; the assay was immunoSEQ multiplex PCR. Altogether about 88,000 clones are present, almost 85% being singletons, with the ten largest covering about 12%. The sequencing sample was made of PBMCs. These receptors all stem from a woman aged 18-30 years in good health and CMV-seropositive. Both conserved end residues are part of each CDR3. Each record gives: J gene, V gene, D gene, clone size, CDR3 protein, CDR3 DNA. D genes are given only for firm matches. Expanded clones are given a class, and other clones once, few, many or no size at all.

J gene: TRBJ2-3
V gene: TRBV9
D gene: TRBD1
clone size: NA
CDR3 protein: CASSAHTGGADTQYF
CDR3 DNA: TGTGCCAGCAGCGCCCATACAGGGGGCGCAGATACGCAGTATTTT

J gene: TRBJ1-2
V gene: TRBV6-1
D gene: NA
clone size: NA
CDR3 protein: CASSEAGRDYYGYTF
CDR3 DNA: TGTGCCAGCAGTGAAGCGGGACGGGACTACTATGGCTACACCTTC

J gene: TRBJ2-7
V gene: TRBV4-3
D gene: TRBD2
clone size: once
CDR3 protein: CASSHAGLAGEYEQYF
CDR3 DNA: TGCGCCAGCAGCCACGCTGGACTAGCGGGGGAATACGAGCAGTACTTC

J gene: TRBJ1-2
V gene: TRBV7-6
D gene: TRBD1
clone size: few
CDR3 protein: CASSLGRTGDGYTF
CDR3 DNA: TGTGCCAGCAGCCTGGGTAGGACAGGGGACGGCTACACCTTC

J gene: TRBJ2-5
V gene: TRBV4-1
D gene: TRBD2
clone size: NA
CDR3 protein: CASSQAGGNQETQYF
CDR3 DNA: TGCGCCAGCAGCCAAGCCGGGGGGAACCAAGAGACCCAGTACTTC

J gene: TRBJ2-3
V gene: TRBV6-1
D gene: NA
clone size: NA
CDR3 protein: CASSELRGPDTQYF
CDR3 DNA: TGTGCCAGCAGTGAACTTCGGGGTCCAGATACGCAGTATTTT

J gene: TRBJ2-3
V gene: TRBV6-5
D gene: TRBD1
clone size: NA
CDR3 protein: CASSSSGDSADTQYF
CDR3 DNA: TGTGCCAGCAGTTCTTCCGGGGACAGCGCAGATACGCAGTATTTT

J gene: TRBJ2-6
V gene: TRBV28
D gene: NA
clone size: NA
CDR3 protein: CASSLLSDGANVLTF
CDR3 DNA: TGTGCCAGCAGTTTATTGAGTGATGGGGCCAACGTCCTGACTTTC

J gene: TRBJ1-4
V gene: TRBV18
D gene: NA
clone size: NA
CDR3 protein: CASSPPETNEKLFF
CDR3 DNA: TGTGCCAGCTCACCCCCAGAAACTAATGAAAAACTGTTTTTT

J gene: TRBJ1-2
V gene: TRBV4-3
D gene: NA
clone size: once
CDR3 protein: CASSPQGDYGYTF
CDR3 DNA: TGCGCCAGCAGCCCCCAAGGGGACTATGGCTACACCTTC

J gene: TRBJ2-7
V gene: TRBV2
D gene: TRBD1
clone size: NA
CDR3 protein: CASGQPGQGTYEQYF
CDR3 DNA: TGTGCCAGCGGACAACCGGGACAGGGGACCTACGAGCAGTACTTC

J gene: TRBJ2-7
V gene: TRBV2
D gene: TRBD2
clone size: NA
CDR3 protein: CASSERSGGSPYEQYF
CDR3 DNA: TGTGCCAGCAGTGAGAGGTCGGGGGGATCCCCCTACGAGCAGTACTTC

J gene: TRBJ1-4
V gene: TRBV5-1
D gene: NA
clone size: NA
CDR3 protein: CASSPTGVFGEKLFF
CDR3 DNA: TGCGCCAGCAGCCCAACGGGGGTATTTGGTGAAAAACTGTTTTTT

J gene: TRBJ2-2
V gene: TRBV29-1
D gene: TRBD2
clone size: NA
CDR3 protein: CSVESGLAGVPWELFF
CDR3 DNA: TGCAGCGTGGAGAGTGGCCTAGCGGGGGTCCCTTGGGAGCTGTTTTTT

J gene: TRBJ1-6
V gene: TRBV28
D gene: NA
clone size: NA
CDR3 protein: CASSDEASSYNSPLHF
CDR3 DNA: TGTGCCAGCAGTGACGAAGCGAGCTCCTATAATTCACCCCTCCACTTT

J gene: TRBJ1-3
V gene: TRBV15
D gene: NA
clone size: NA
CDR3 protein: CATSRVKSDTGYF
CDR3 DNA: TGTGCCACCAGCAGGGTCAAATCGGACACGGGATATTTT

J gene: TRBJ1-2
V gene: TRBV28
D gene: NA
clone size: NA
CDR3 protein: CASSLGGTGYTF
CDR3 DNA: TGTGCCAGCAGTTTAGGCGGGACTGGCTACACCTTC

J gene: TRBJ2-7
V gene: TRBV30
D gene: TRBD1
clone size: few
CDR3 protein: CAWSAPDRVNEQYF
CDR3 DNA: TGTGCCTGGAGTGCTCCAGACAGGGTCAACGAGCAGTACTTC

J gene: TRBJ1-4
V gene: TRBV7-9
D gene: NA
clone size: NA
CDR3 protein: CASSLDRENEKLFF
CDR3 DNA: TGTGCCAGCAGCTTAGACAGGGAGAATGAAAAACTGTTTTTT

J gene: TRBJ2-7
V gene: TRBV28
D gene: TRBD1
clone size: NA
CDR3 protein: CASSLSTGGVTYEQYF
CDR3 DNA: TGTGCCAGCAGTTTATCGACAGGGGGAGTAACCTACGAGCAGTACTTC

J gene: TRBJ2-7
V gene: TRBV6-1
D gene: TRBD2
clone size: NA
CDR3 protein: CASTFGGAKYEQYF
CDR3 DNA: TGTGCCAGCACCTTCGGGGGGGCAAAATACGAGCAGTACTTC

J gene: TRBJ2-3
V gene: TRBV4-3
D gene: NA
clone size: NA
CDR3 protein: CASSRNFWSGESTDTQYF
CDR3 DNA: TGCGCCAGCAGCCGAAACTTTTGGTCCGGGGAGAGCACAGATACGCAGTATTTT

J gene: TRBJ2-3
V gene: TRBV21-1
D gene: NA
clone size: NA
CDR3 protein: CASRKTGTRGGDTQYF
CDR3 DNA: TGTGCCAGCAGAAAGACCGGGACTAGGGGAGGAGATACGCAGTATTTT